The 10 T cell receptor beta chains below all came from one sample that was sequenced in a study of human T cells and chemical hapten exposure. Each CDR3 protein is one row after TCRdb ran MiXCR on the RACE reads. The table has roughly 90,000 distinct CDR3 sequences, approximately 11% seen once. The time point denotes: patch test 3, about 24 weeks after DPC sensitization. The sample's treatment: therapeutic diphenylcyclopropenone sensitization with weekly scalp DPC. The source material was whole blood, sampled in connection with sensitization to the hapten diphenylcyclopropenone (DPC). The receptor source for this set is a woman aged 25 to 39 with alopecia areata. Some clones in this sample may be carry-over from other donors' samples.

This rearrangement joins TRBV3-1 to TRBJ2-7; 7 positions match TRBD1. V dropped 4 bases and J dropped 4; count of bases not matched to a gene: 4. CDR3 length: 13 residues. The germline V gene has CDR1 LGHDT and CDR2 YNNKEL (reference sequence). Here the CDR3 DNA reads TGTGCCAGCAGCCCCCGGGACAGATACGAGCAGTACTTC. It specifies CASSPRDRYEQYF.

This clonotype came up many times. The chain recombines TRBV29-1 with TRBJ2-7; D might be TRBD1 (5 bases). Between the trimmed V and J ends, which lost 4 bases and 4 bases, there was a span of 8 bases. Looked up from germline, CDR1 is SQVTM and CDR2 is ANQGSEA. This CDR3 contains 11 residues. CDR3: CSVGQLYEQYF. The CDR3, as DNA: TGCAGCGTTGGACAGTTGTACGAGCAGTACTTC.

This chain uses TRBV18 with TRBJ1-2; D remains unclear. Deletions cut 6 bases from V and 5 bases from J, with 22 bases between. From germline, CDR1 is KGHSH and CDR2 LQKENI. The CDR3 runs 16 residues. CDR3 DNA sequence: TGTGCCAGCTCGCCGGCCCGAGACACTCTCGGGTATGGCTACACCTTC. Encoded protein: CASSPARDTLGYGYTF. Full variable domain (outside the CDR3, taken from reference TRBV18 and TRBJ1-2): NAGVMQNPRHLVRRRGQEARLRCSPMKGHSHVYWYRQLPEEGLKFMVYLQKENIIDESGMPKERFSAEFPKEGPSILRIQQVVRGDSAAYFCASSPARDTLGYGYTFGSGTRLTVV.

This clonotype was found many times. The chain uses TRBV2 and TRBJ1-4, with 11 nucleotides matching TRBD1. Trimming at V came to 8 bases and at J to 5 bases, leaving 4 bases not matched to a gene. Germline V gene data show CDR1 as SNHLY and CDR2 as FYNNEI. CDR3 length: 14 residues. This CDR3 reads CASGQGARNEKLFF. The CDR3 DNA is TGTGCCAGCGGACAGGGGGCCCGGAATGAAAAACTGTTTTTT.

In its sample, this clonotype was seen a few times. The chain has TRBV7-6 and TRBJ2-3; weak D call: TRBD2 (6 bases). This CDR3 is 15 amino acids long. V was cut by 3 bases and J by 0 bases, with 10 bases left in between. Germline V gives CDR1 SGHVS, CDR2 FNYEAQ. The CDR3 sequence: CASSFASESTDTQYF. DNA of the CDR3: TGTGCCAGCAGCTTCGCTAGCGAAAGCACAGATACGCAGTATTTT.

There are a few counts of this clonotype. The chain is built from TRBV4-1 and TRBJ2-7; 7 nucleotides align to TRBD2. The trim removed 0 bases at V and 0 bases at J, leaving 29 bases unmatched. The CDR3 sequence is 24 residues long. CDR1 MGHRA and CDR2 YSYEKL come from the germline V gene. CDR3 bases: TGCGCCAGCAGCCAAGAAAACCGGGACGTACACAGCGGGGACGCTCGGTGCAGCTCCTACGAGCAGTACGTC. This codes for CASSQENRDVHSGDARCSSYEQYV.

CDR3 sequence (DNA): TGCGCCAGCAGCCAATGGCAGGGTAACACTGAAGCTTTCTTT. Protein: CASSQWQGNTEAFF. This chain joins TRBV4-1 and TRBJ1-1, with D tentatively TRBD1 (5 bases). The CDR3 is 14 amino acids. CDR1 is MGHRA, CDR2 YSYEKL, per germline. V was pared by 2 bases and J by 2 bases, with 9 bases between.

This chain connects TRBV12-3 or TRBV12-4 to TRBJ1-2, with D uncertain. The V end was cut by 5 bases, the J end by 11 bases, with 15 bases between. The CDR3 spans 12 residues. The CDR3 spells CASSPRPELYTF. As DNA, the CDR3 is TGTGCCAGCAGTCCCAGACCCGAGTTGTACACCTTC.

Many counts were recorded for this clonotype. CDR3 region: CASSTIFGTARNEKLFF. CDR3 bases: TGTGCCAGCAGCACAATCTTCGGGACAGCTAGAAATGAAAAACTGTTTTTT. This sequence joins TRBV7-9 and TRBJ1-4, with 7 bases fitting TRBD1. The CDR3 runs 17 residues. V lost 5 bases to trimming and J lost 5 bases; unmatched junction nucleotides: 14. Germline assignment: CDR1 SEHNR and CDR2 FQNEAQ (reference sequence).

The sample holds many counts of this clonotype. V gene TRBV9 combines with J gene TRBJ1-2; D unresolved. The CDR3 extends over 13 amino acids. The germline gives CDR1 SGDLS, CDR2 YYNGEE. The V and J ends lost 2 bases and 2 bases respectively, with 7 bases between them. The CDR3 reads CASSVSENYGYTF. The CDR3 DNA reads TGTGCCAGCAGCGTGTCGGAGAACTATGGCTACACCTTC.